This T cell receptor beta chain is from a study of cytomegalovirus exposure and HLA in healthy donors. V lost 5 bases, J lost 3 bases, and 5 bases stayed unmatched. Looked up from germline, CDR1 is LNHDA and CDR2 is SQIVND (reference sequence). The CDR3 totals 15 residues. The PCR made use of 60 Vbeta and 13 Jbeta primers. Only in-frame clones appear in the TCRdb table, and some are missing; sequencing was by immunoSEQ multiplex PCR. The data hold around 170,000 clones, with 75% to 90% observed a single time. Findings and limits, study-wide: The listing of roughly 160 TCR beta chains classed them as cytomegalovirus-associated. Previous analysis showed most TCR beta V segments were productive about 90% or about 30% of the time. In a later analysis, an Asian-associated ancestry cluster reportedly showed fewer N-insertions than the approximately 640-donor mean.

About this clone: Its antigen is not known.

The source is a woman younger than 30 in good health and CMV-seronegative. The chain joins TRBV19 to TRBJ1-5; 9 bases are a match to TRBD1. The sequenced material came from PBMCs. CDR3 in amino acids: CASSVRQGVNQPQHF. CDR3 DNA: TGTGCCAGTAGTGTTCGACAGGGGGTCAATCAGCCCCAGCATTTT.